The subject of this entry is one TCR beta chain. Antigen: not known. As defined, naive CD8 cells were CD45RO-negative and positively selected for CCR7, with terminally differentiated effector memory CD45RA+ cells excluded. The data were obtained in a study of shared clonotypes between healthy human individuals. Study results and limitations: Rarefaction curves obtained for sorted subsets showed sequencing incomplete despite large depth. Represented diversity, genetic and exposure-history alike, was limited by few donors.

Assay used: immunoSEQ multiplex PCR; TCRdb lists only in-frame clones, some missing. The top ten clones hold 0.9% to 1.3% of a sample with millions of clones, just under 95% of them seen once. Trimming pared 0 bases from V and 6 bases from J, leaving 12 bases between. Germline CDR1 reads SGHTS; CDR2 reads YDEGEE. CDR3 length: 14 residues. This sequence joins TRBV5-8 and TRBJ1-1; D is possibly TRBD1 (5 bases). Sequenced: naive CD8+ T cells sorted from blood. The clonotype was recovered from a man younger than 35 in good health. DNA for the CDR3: TGTGCCAGCAGCTTGGCCGCAGGGTTCGCTGAAGCTTTCTTT. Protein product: CASSLAAGFAEAFF.